Shown below are 10 T cell receptor beta chains from a single sample sequenced in a study of blood T cell repertoires in COVID-19. Data came from immunoSEQ multiplex PCR; TCRdb stores just in-frame clones and leaves some out. The profile covers 200,000 to 250,000 clones, with 80% to 85% appearing a single time and less than 6% taken by the ten largest. Sequencing used peripheral blood. The receptors stem from a woman aged 65 to 85 with COVID-19, enrolled during active disease.

V and J are TRBV4-3 and TRBJ2-7; TRBD1 matches 7 bases. The CDR3 loop spans 15 amino acids. V lost 1 base, J lost 6 bases, and 9 bases stayed unmatched. Germline V gene sequence: CDR1 LGHNA, CDR2 YSLEER. The CDR3 loop reads CASSQVIQGPGEQYF. The CDR3 nucleotides are TGCGCCAGCAGCCAAGTCATACAGGGGCCAGGCGAGCAGTACTTC.

This chain connects TRBV5-4 to TRBJ1-1; 7 bases line up with TRBD1. Germline-derived CDR1 and CDR2 are SGHNT and YYREEE (reference sequence). Trimming took 6 bases from V and 0 from J; bases not matched to a gene: 11. The CDR3 has 16 amino acids. The CDR3, as DNA: TGTGCCAGCACCCCAATAACAGGGGACCTGAACACTGAAGCTTTCTTT. Translation gives CASTPITGDLNTEAFF.

The rearrangement uses TRBV28 and TRBJ1-5; maybe TRBD1 (5 bases). Trimming removed 6 bases from V and 9 bases from J, with 15 bases in between. Germline CDR1 and CDR2: MDHEN and SYDVKM. This CDR3 spans 13 amino acids. CDR3 loop: CASRQGTGWPQHF. The CDR3 DNA follows: TGTGCCAGCAGGCAGGGTACTGGCTGGCCCCAGCATTTT.

This chain joins TRBV28 and TRBJ1-1, with D maybe TRBD1 (5 bases). This CDR3 is 12 amino acids long. The V gene's germline CDR1 is MDHEN and CDR2 SYDVKM. V lost 2 bases, J lost 11 bases, and 12 bases lay in between. The CDR3 loop is CASSLGAGRAFF. CDR3 in DNA: TGTGCCAGCAGTTTAGGGGCAGGCCGGGCTTTCTTT.

The rearrangement links TRBV5-1 to TRBJ1-5; 11 bases match TRBD1. CDR1 SGHRS and CDR2 YFSETQ come from the germline V gene. The CDR3 is 15 amino acids. V lost 5 bases to trimming and J lost 6 bases; unmatched junction nucleotides: 7. The CDR3 region is CASSLGQGAIQPQHF. The CDR3 region has the DNA TGCGCCAGCAGTCTCGGACAGGGGGCGATTCAGCCCCAGCATTTT.

J is TRBJ2-1 and V is TRBV18, with D hard to call. With 5 bases removed from V and 0 bases from J, the gap between germline ends came to 11 bases. Germline lookup yields CDR1 KGHSH and CDR2 LQKENI. CDR3 length: 15 amino acids. The CDR3 is CASSSLRSSYNEQFF. CDR3 DNA sequence: TGTGCCAGCTCATCCCTGCGGAGCTCCTACAATGAGCAGTTCTTC.

The J gene is TRBJ2-6, the V gene TRBV7-3, with unresolved D. CDR1 SGHTA and CDR2 FQGTGA come from the germline V gene. The CDR3 covers 17 residues. V lost 2 bases and J lost 0, with 11 bases in between. CDR3: CASSLSDALSGANVLTF. CDR3 coding DNA: TGTGCCAGCAGCTTATCCGATGCGCTCTCTGGGGCCAACGTCCTGACTTTC.

The J gene is TRBJ1-2, the V gene TRBV25-1; no reliable D call. Trimming stripped 2 bases from V and 1 base from J, with 14 bases between. The CDR3 is made up of 16 amino acids. The germline V gene has CDR1 MGHDK and CDR2 SYGVNS. The CDR3 DNA is TGTGCCAGCAGTGAACTGGGAGGGAGGGATAACTATGGCTACACCTTC. Its protein is CASSELGGRDNYGYTF.

The chain is built from TRBV6-2 or TRBV6-3 and TRBJ2-2; 7 bases map to TRBD2. J lost 0 bases, V lost 5 bases, and 0 bases had no gene match. CDR1 and CDR2 from the germline V gene are MNHEY and SVGEGT. CDR3 length equals 14 residues. CDR3 DNA sequence: TGTGCCAGCAGTAGCGGGGCGAACACCGGGGAGCTGTTTTTT. It is translated as CASSSGANTGELFF.

The rearrangement joins TRBV18 to TRBJ1-2, with TRBD1 matching over 8 bases. Germline assignment: CDR1 KGHSH and CDR2 LQKENI. V shed 6 bases and J 2 bases; nucleotides not matched to a gene: 8. The CDR3 sequence is 15 residues long. In DNA form, the CDR3 reads TGTGCCAGCTCTTCCGAGACAGGGGAGAACTATGGCTACACCTTC. Translated: CASSSETGENYGYTF.